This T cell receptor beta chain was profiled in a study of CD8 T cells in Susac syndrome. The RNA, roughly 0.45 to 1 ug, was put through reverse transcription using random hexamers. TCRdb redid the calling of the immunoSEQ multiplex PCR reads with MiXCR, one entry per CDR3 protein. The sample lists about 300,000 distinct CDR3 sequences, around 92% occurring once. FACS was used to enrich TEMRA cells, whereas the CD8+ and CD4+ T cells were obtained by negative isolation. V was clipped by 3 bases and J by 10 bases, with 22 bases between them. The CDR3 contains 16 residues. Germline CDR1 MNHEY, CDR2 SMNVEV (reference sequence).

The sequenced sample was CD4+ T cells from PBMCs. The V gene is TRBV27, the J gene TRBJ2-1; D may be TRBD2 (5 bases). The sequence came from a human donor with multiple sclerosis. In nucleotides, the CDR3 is TGTGCCAGCAGTTTCCGACCCCCCGGACTCGGTACGGAGCAGTTCTTC. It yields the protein CASSFRPPGLGTEQFF.